These T cell receptor beta chains were read from a single sample in a study of cytomegalovirus exposure and HLA in healthy donors. TCRdb's copy holds only in-frame clones and misses some; the assay was immunoSEQ multiplex PCR. The sample contains around 71,000 clones, about 94% of which appear only once. Sequenced material: PBMCs. Receptors were obtained from a man aged 18 to 29 in good health and CMV-seropositive. Each CDR3 is given with its conserved first and last residue. A D gene is named only where the DNA matches it firmly. Clone size is given for some rows only: seen once, a few or many times, or a class if the clone is expanded.

clone_size: -
d_call: TRBD1
v_call: TRBV11-3
j_call: TRBJ2-2
cdr3_nt: TGTGCCAGCAGCTTATCCCCGGACAGGGGGGGAAACACCGGGGAGCTGTTTTTT
cdr3_aa: CASSLSPDRGGNTGELFF

clone_size: -
d_call: -
v_call: TRBV10-3
j_call: TRBJ2-3
cdr3_nt: TGTGCCATCAGTGAGTCGATAGGGGCGACAGATACGCAGTATTTT
cdr3_aa: CAISESIGATDTQYF

clone_size: -
d_call: TRBD1
v_call: TRBV19
j_call: TRBJ1-2
cdr3_nt: TGTGCCTCGAACCATGGGACAGCTTATGGCTACACCTTC
cdr3_aa: CASNHGTAYGYTF

clone_size: once
d_call: -
v_call: TRBV5-1
j_call: TRBJ2-2
cdr3_nt: TGCGCCAGCAACCCCGTGGAGGGGGCGGGTCACGGGGAGCTGTTTTTT
cdr3_aa: CASNPVEGAGHGELFF

clone_size: -
d_call: -
v_call: TRBV9
j_call: TRBJ2-1
cdr3_nt: TGTGCCAGCAGCCCCCAGGGGATCGTTATCGATGAGCAGTTCTTC
cdr3_aa: CASSPQGIVIDEQFF

clone_size: -
d_call: TRBD1
v_call: TRBV6-5
j_call: TRBJ1-2
cdr3_nt: TGTGCCAGCAGTCGACAGGGGTACTATGGCTACACCTTC
cdr3_aa: CASSRQGYYGYTF

clone_size: once
d_call: TRBD2
v_call: TRBV6-1
j_call: TRBJ2-5
cdr3_nt: TGTGCCAGCAGTGAGGGACTAGCGGGGTGGGAGACCCAGTACTTC
cdr3_aa: CASSEGLAGWETQYF

clone_size: -
d_call: TRBD2
v_call: TRBV4-2
j_call: TRBJ2-3
cdr3_nt: TGTGCCAGCAGCCCCGGCCGCGGGGGGCTCACAGATACGCAGTATTTT
cdr3_aa: CASSPGRGGLTDTQYF

clone_size: -
d_call: -
v_call: TRBV5-1
j_call: TRBJ1-2
cdr3_nt: TGCGCCAGCAGCTTGGGGGACACCAACTATGGCTACACCTTC
cdr3_aa: CASSLGDTNYGYTF

clone_size: -
d_call: TRBD1
v_call: TRBV7-9
j_call: TRBJ2-5
cdr3_nt: TGTGCCAGCAGCTTAGACGTGTCGGGCAGGGGGCTTGAGACCCAGTACTTC
cdr3_aa: CASSLDVSGRGLETQYF

clone_size: -
d_call: -
v_call: TRBV11-3
j_call: TRBJ2-7
cdr3_nt: TGTGCCAGCAGCTTGCGAGGGAATCCCTACGAGCAGTACTTC
cdr3_aa: CASSLRGNPYEQYF

clone_size: -
d_call: TRBD1
v_call: TRBV30
j_call: TRBJ1-6
cdr3_nt: TGTGCCTGGTCAGGGGGACTGGGGAATTCACCCCTCCACTTT
cdr3_aa: CAWSGGLGNSPLHF

clone_size: -
d_call: -
v_call: TRBV27
j_call: TRBJ1-1
cdr3_nt: TGTGCCAGCAGTCTCGGTGGGGGGGCTGAAGCTTTCTTT
cdr3_aa: CASSLGGGAEAFF

clone_size: -
d_call: TRBD1
v_call: TRBV6-5
j_call: TRBJ2-7
cdr3_nt: TGTGCCAGCAGTCGGGAACAGGGGGCTCTGGACGAGCAGTACTTC
cdr3_aa: CASSREQGALDEQYF

clone_size: -
d_call: TRBD1
v_call: TRBV6-5
j_call: TRBJ1-1
cdr3_nt: TGTGCCAGCAGTTACTCCGGACAGGGGAGGACTGAAGCTTTCTTT
cdr3_aa: CASSYSGQGRTEAFF

clone_size: -
d_call: TRBD1
v_call: TRBV11-2
j_call: TRBJ2-7
cdr3_nt: TGTGCCAGCAGCTTAGCACCCGACAGGGCCCCAGCTGACGAGCAGTACTTC
cdr3_aa: CASSLAPDRAPADEQYF

clone_size: -
d_call: -
v_call: TRBV6-6
j_call: TRBJ2-1
cdr3_nt: TGTGCCAGCAGTTACTCCCTAGGGGGTGAGCAGTTCTTC
cdr3_aa: CASSYSLGGEQFF

clone_size: -
d_call: -
v_call: TRBV5-6
j_call: TRBJ2-2
cdr3_nt: TGTGCCAGCAGCCGAGGGGGAGGGCCCCCCGGGGAGCTGTTTTTT
cdr3_aa: CASSRGGGPPGELFF

clone_size: -
d_call: TRBD1
v_call: TRBV4-2
j_call: TRBJ2-2
cdr3_nt: TGTGCCAGCAGCTTGAAGGGGGCCTCCGGGGAGCTGTTTTTT
cdr3_aa: CASSLKGASGELFF

clone_size: -
d_call: -
v_call: TRBV28
j_call: TRBJ2-7
cdr3_nt: TGTGCCAGCAGTTCAAAGTGGAGGGCCTTATACGAGCAGTACTTC
cdr3_aa: CASSSKWRALYEQYF

clone_size: -
d_call: TRBD2
v_call: TRBV28
j_call: TRBJ2-1
cdr3_nt: TGTGCCAGCAGTTCCATAGCGGGAGGGCCTTTTGAGCAGTTCTTC
cdr3_aa: CASSSIAGGPFEQFF

clone_size: -
d_call: TRBD2
v_call: TRBV5-6
j_call: TRBJ2-3
cdr3_nt: TGTGCCAGCAGCCCTAGCGGGAGGACTGATACGCAGTATTTT
cdr3_aa: CASSPSGRTDTQYF

clone_size: -
d_call: TRBD2
v_call: TRBV28
j_call: TRBJ2-2
cdr3_nt: TGTGCCAGCACGGGAGCGGGAGGATGGACCGGGGAGCTGTTTTTT
cdr3_aa: CASTGAGGWTGELFF

clone_size: -
d_call: TRBD2
v_call: TRBV11-2
j_call: TRBJ2-5
cdr3_nt: TGTGCCAGCAGCTTGAATAGCGGGAGGGCAGAGACCCAGTACTTC
cdr3_aa: CASSLNSGRAETQYF

clone_size: -
d_call: -
v_call: TRBV28
j_call: TRBJ2-7
cdr3_nt: TGTGCCAGCAGTAACGGACAGTCCTACGAGCAGTACTTC
cdr3_aa: CASSNGQSYEQYF

clone_size: -
d_call: -
v_call: TRBV2
j_call: TRBJ1-1
cdr3_nt: TGTGCCAGCAACTGGAGGACTGAAGCTTTCTTT
cdr3_aa: CASNWRTEAFF

clone_size: -
d_call: -
v_call: TRBV6-5
j_call: TRBJ2-7
cdr3_nt: TGTGCCAGCAGTTACGTAGGAGCAGCGAGCTCCTACGAGCAGTACTTC
cdr3_aa: CASSYVGAASSYEQYF

clone_size: once
d_call: TRBD1
v_call: TRBV5-1
j_call: TRBJ2-1
cdr3_nt: TGCGCCAGTGACAGGGGGCAGGGATCCTACAATGAGCAGTTCTTC
cdr3_aa: CASDRGQGSYNEQFF

clone_size: -
d_call: TRBD1
v_call: TRBV4-1
j_call: TRBJ2-5
cdr3_nt: TGCGCCAGCAGCCACCCCACGACAGGGGCTACCATGACCCAGTACTTC
cdr3_aa: CASSHPTTGATMTQYF

clone_size: -
d_call: -
v_call: TRBV5-4
j_call: TRBJ2-6
cdr3_nt: TGTGCCAGCAGCTCCGGGACACCTGGGGCCAACGTCCTGACTTTC
cdr3_aa: CASSSGTPGANVLTF

clone_size: -
d_call: -
v_call: TRBV5-4
j_call: TRBJ2-7
cdr3_nt: TGTGCCAGCAGCTTGGGGCAGGGGTTATCCTACGAGCAGTACTTC
cdr3_aa: CASSLGQGLSYEQYF

clone_size: -
d_call: TRBD1
v_call: TRBV7-9
j_call: TRBJ1-5
cdr3_nt: TGTGCCAGCAGCTTACACAGGGGGTCATCGGGATACTGGGTCCAGCCCCAGCATTTT
cdr3_aa: CASSLHRGSSGYWVQPQHF

clone_size: -
d_call: TRBD2
v_call: TRBV27
j_call: TRBJ2-1
cdr3_nt: TGTGCCAGCAGTTCTAGCGGTGCTTGGAATGAGCAGTTCTTC
cdr3_aa: CASSSSGAWNEQFF

clone_size: -
d_call: TRBD2
v_call: TRBV29-1
j_call: TRBJ2-1
cdr3_nt: TGCAGCGTTGAAGGGACTAGCGGACAAAGCTCCTACAATGAGCAGTTCTTC
cdr3_aa: CSVEGTSGQSSYNEQFF

clone_size: -
d_call: -
v_call: TRBV2
j_call: TRBJ2-3
cdr3_nt: TGTGCCAGCAGTGAATCGGGATGGGGGGAGAGGACAGATACGCAGTATTTT
cdr3_aa: CASSESGWGERTDTQYF

clone_size: -
d_call: TRBD2
v_call: TRBV28
j_call: TRBJ2-7
cdr3_nt: TGTGCCAGCAGACAACTAGCGGGAGCCTACGAGCAGTACTTC
cdr3_aa: CASRQLAGAYEQYF

clone_size: -
d_call: -
v_call: TRBV27
j_call: TRBJ1-6
cdr3_nt: TGTGCCAGCAGTTTTACAGCTAATTCACCCCTCCACTTT
cdr3_aa: CASSFTANSPLHF

clone_size: once
d_call: TRBD1
v_call: TRBV4-1
j_call: TRBJ1-2
cdr3_nt: TGCGCCAGCAGCCATGTCGACAGGGGAGGAAATGGCTACACCTTC
cdr3_aa: CASSHVDRGGNGYTF

clone_size: -
d_call: -
v_call: TRBV6-6
j_call: TRBJ1-3
cdr3_nt: TGTGCCAGCAGCTTCGACATAACTGGAAACACCATATATTTT
cdr3_aa: CASSFDITGNTIYF

clone_size: -
d_call: -
v_call: TRBV6-1
j_call: TRBJ1-2
cdr3_nt: TGTGCCAGCAGTGCCCGAGGGCTCAGGAGTTACGGCTACACCTTC
cdr3_aa: CASSARGLRSYGYTF

clone_size: -
d_call: -
v_call: TRBV11-2
j_call: TRBJ1-5
cdr3_nt: TGTGCCAGCAGCTCCTCAGACAGGATAGATCAGCCCCAGCATTTT
cdr3_aa: CASSSSDRIDQPQHF

clone_size: -
d_call: -
v_call: TRBV27
j_call: TRBJ2-1
cdr3_nt: TGTGCCAGCAGTTTTAGACTAGGCATGGGCAATGAGCAGTTCTTC
cdr3_aa: CASSFRLGMGNEQFF

clone_size: -
d_call: -
v_call: TRBV5-5
j_call: TRBJ2-7
cdr3_nt: TGTGCCAGCAGCTGGGCTGAGTCCTACGAGCAGTACTTC
cdr3_aa: CASSWAESYEQYF

clone_size: -
d_call: TRBD1
v_call: TRBV6-5
j_call: TRBJ1-1
cdr3_nt: TGTGCCAGCATGAGGACAGGGACGGTCCCTGAAGCTTTCTTT
cdr3_aa: CASMRTGTVPEAFF

clone_size: -
d_call: TRBD2
v_call: TRBV5-1
j_call: TRBJ2-1
cdr3_nt: TGCGCCAGCAGCTTGGCCCCGGGACTAGCGGGAGGGATGAATGAGCAGTTCTTC
cdr3_aa: CASSLAPGLAGGMNEQFF

clone_size: -
d_call: -
v_call: TRBV5-5
j_call: TRBJ1-2
cdr3_nt: TGTGCCAGCAGCCTAAATACGGACAGCTATGGCTACACCTTC
cdr3_aa: CASSLNTDSYGYTF

clone_size: -
d_call: TRBD2
v_call: TRBV28
j_call: TRBJ2-4
cdr3_nt: TGTGCCAGCAGTTTTTGGGGAGGGCAGGCGAACATTCAGTACTTC
cdr3_aa: CASSFWGGQANIQYF

clone_size: -
d_call: TRBD1
v_call: TRBV6-5
j_call: TRBJ2-7
cdr3_nt: TGTGCGACCGACAGGGGAGGCGAGCAGTACTTC
cdr3_aa: CATDRGGEQYF

clone_size: -
d_call: TRBD1
v_call: TRBV5-4
j_call: TRBJ2-4
cdr3_nt: TGTGCCAGCAGCTTGGCGGGACAGGATTTGGGTCTAGCCAAAAACATTCAGTACTTC
cdr3_aa: CASSLAGQDLGLAKNIQYF

clone_size: -
d_call: TRBD2
v_call: TRBV5-1
j_call: TRBJ2-5
cdr3_nt: TGCGCCAGCAGCTTGGTGGATAAGCGGGAGGTTCTCAGGGAGACCCAGTACTTC
cdr3_aa: CASSLVDKREVLRETQYF

clone_size: once
d_call: -
v_call: TRBV7-9
j_call: TRBJ2-3
cdr3_nt: TGTGCCAGCAGCTCCACCGGCAGACAGTTCCGTCGCACAGATACGCAGTATTTT
cdr3_aa: CASSSTGRQFRRTDTQYF

clone_size: once
d_call: TRBD2
v_call: TRBV10-3
j_call: TRBJ2-1
cdr3_nt: TGTGCCATCAGTGATAGCGGGAGGGGGAACAATGAGCAGTTCTTC
cdr3_aa: CAISDSGRGNNEQFF